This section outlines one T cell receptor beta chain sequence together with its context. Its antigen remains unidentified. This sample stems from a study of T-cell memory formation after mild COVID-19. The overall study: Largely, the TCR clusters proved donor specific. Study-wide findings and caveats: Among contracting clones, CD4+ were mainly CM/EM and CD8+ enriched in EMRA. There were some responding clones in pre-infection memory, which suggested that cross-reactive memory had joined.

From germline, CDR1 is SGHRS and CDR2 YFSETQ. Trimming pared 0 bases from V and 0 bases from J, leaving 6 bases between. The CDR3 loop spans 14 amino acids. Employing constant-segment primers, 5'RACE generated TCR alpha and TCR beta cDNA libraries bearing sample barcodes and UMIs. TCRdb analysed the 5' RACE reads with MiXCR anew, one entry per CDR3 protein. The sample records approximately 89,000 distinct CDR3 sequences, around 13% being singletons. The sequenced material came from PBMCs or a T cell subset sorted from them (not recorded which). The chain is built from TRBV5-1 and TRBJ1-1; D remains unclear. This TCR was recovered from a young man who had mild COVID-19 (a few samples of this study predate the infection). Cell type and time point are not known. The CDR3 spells CASSLGHLNTEAFF. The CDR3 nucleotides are TGCGCCAGCAGCTTGGGGCACTTGAACACTGAAGCTTTCTTT.